The present T cell receptor beta chain was sequenced within a study of T cells in Graves' hyperthyroidism and ophthalmopathy. Study conclusions and caveats: Most clonotypes expanded in the thyroid (above 0.001) were also present in blood.

Patients aged 18 to 65 had newly diagnosed hyperthyroidism that had lasted under 2 months. The investigators amplified TCR beta CDR3 regions from RNA transcripts. Initially, a first-round RT-PCR of the TCR CDR3 employed the HTBI primer set. From the multiplex PCR reads, TCRdb called clonotypes with MiXCR, one entry per CDR3 protein. The sample lists 540,000 or so distinct CDR3 sequences, 15% to 19% occurring once. This clonotype was detected many times. Its matching antigen is unknown. The CDR3 has 15 amino acids. The V end lost 1 base, the J end lost 6 bases, and 15 bases lay between the germline ends. CDR1 is SGHRS, CDR2 YFSETQ, per germline.

The sequence came from a woman in her twenties or thirties with Graves' hyperthyroidism. Specimen: blood. The rearrangement uses TRBV5-1 and TRBJ2-3, with D perhaps matching TRBD2 (5 bases). In DNA, the CDR3 is TGCGCCAGCAGCTTGTTACTCGAGCCGGGGGATACGCAGTATTTT. This sequence encodes CASSLLLEPGDTQYF.